Given below is one T cell receptor (beta chain) in context. The antigen is unknown. The V end was cut by 2 bases, the J end by 1 base, with 11 bases between. Germline lookup yields CDR1 MNHNS and CDR2 SASEGT. The CDR3 totals 15 residues. Per the original methods: With immunoSEQ giving junction-only sequences and no quality scores, filtering differed. Profiling relied on immunoSEQ multiplex PCR, and the TCRdb table lists in-frame clones only, not all of them. The V and J calls and clone size are taken from that table; D and trimming were inferred from the DNA. Of approximately 2.5 million clones in the sample, roughly 92% were seen once. All donors qualified as healthy HIV-negative adults and had experienced no recent acute infections or vaccinations. The data belong to a study of shared clonotypes between healthy human individuals. Study conclusions and caveats: Naive subsets generally had larger estimated richness than memory subsets. Among a few donors, about 5% of naive CD4 clonotypes were found in common.

The receptor was isolated from a man between 18 and 35 years old in good health. Sequencing input: naive CD4+ T cells sorted from blood. The subset was: CD45RA+ positively selected. V is TRBV6-1 and J is TRBJ1-1; D not certain. The CDR3 DNA is TGTGCCAGCAGTGAAAGGGCGACACAGAACACTGAAGCTTTCTTT. The encoded protein is CASSERATQNTEAFF.